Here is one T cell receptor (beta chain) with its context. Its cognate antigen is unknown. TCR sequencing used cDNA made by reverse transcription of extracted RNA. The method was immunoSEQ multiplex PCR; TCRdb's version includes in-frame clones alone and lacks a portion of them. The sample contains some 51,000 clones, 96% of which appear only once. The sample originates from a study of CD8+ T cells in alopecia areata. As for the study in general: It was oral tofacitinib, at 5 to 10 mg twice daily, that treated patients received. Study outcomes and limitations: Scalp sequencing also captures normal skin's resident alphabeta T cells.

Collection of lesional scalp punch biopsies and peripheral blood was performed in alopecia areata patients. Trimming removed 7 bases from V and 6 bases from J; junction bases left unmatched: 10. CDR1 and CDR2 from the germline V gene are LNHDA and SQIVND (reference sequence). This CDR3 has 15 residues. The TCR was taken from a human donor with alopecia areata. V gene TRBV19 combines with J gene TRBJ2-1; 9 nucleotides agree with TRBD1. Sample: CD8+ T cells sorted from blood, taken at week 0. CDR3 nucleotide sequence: TGTGCCAGTACTCCTATCGGGACAGGGCGCAATGAGCAGTTCTTC. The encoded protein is CASTPIGTGRNEQFF. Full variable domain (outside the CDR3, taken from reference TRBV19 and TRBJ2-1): DGGITQSPKYLFRKEGQNVTLSCEQNLNHDAMYWYRQDPGQGLRLIYYSQIVNDFQKGDIAEGYSVSREKKESFPLTVTSAQKNPTAFYLCASTPIGTGRNEQFFGPGTRLTVL.